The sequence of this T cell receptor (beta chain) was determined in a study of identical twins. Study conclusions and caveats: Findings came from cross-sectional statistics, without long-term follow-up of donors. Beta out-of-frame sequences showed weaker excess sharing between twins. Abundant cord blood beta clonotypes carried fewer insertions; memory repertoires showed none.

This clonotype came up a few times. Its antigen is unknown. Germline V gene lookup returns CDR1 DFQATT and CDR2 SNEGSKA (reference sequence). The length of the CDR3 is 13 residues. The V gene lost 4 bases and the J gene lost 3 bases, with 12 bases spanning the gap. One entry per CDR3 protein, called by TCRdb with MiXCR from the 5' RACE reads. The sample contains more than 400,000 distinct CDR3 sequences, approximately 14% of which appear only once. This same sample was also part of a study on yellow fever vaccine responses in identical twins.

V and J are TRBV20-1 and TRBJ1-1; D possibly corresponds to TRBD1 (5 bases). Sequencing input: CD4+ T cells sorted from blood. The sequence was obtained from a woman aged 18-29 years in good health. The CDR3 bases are TGCAGTGCTACGACAGCGGGAGACACTGAAGCTTTCTTT. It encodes CSATTAGDTEAFF.